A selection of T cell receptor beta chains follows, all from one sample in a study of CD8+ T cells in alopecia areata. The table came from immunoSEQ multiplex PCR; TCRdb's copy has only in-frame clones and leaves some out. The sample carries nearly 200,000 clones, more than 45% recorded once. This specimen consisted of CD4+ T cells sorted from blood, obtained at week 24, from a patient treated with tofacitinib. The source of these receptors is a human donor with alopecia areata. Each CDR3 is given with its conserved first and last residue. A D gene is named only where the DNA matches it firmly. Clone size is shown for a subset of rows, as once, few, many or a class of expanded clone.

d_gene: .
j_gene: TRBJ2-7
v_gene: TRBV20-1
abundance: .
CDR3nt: TGCAGTGCCAATATCGCGGACGAGCAGTACTTC
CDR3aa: CSANIADEQYF

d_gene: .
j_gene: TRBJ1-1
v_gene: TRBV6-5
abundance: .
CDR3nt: TGTGCCAGCAGTTACAGGGGGGCTGAAGCTTTCTTT
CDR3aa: CASSYRGAEAFF

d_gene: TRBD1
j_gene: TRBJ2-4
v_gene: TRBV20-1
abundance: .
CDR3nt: TGCAGTGCTCAGACAGGGGACCTTGAGTACTTC
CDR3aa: CSAQTGDLEYF

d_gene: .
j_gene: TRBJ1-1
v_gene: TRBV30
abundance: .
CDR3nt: TGTGCCTGCGAACAGGGACCTGAAGCTTTCTTT
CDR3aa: CACEQGPEAFF

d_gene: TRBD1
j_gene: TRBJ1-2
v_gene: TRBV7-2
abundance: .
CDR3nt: TGTGCCAGCAGCTTAGACCGGGACAGGGATGGCTACACCTTC
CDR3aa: CASSLDRDRDGYTF

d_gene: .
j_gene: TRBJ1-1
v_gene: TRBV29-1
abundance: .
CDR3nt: TGCAGCGCGCGGACGGAATTGAACACTGAAGCTTTCTTT
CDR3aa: CSARTELNTEAFF

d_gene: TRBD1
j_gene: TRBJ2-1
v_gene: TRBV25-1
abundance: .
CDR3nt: TGTGCCAGCAGCCCCGGGACAGGGGGTTACAATGAGCAGTTCTTC
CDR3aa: CASSPGTGGYNEQFF

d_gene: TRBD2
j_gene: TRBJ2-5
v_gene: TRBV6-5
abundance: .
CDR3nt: TGTGCCAGCAGCGCCCGGGGGGGGCAAGAGACCCAGTACTTC
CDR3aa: CASSARGGQETQYF

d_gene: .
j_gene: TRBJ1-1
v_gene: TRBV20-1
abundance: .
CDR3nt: TGCATGAACAGCGGGAACACTGAAGCTTTCTTT
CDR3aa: CMNSGNTEAFF

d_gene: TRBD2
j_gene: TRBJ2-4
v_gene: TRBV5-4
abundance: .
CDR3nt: TGTGCCAGCAGCTCGGGACGGACTAGCGGCCAAAACATTCAGTACTTC
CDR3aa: CASSSGRTSGQNIQYF

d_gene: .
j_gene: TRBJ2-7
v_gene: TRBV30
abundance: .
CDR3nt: TGTGCCTGGAGTTCAGGTTCCTACGAGCAGTACTTC
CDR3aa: CAWSSGSYEQYF

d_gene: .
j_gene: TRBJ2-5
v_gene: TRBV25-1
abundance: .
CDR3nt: TGTGCCAGCAGTGAATCCCCGTTGCCCCAGTACTTC
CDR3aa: CASSESPLPQYF

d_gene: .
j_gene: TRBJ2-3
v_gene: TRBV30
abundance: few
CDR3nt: TGTGCCTGGAGTGAAGGGTTCACTAGCACAGATACGCAGTATTTT
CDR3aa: CAWSEGFTSTDTQYF

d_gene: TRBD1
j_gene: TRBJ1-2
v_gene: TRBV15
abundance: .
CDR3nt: TGTGCCACCAGCAGTTCGCTGGCGACCGACAGGGAAGGCTATGGCTACACCTTC
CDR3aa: CATSSSLATDREGYGYTF

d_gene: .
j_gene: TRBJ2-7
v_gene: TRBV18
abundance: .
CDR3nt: TGTGCCAGCTCACTACAGACTAGTAGTCTTCACGAGCAGTACTTC
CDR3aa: CASSLQTSSLHEQYF

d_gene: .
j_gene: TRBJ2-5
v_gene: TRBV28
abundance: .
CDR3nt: TGTGCCAGCAGTTTAAACTCCCAAGAGACCCAGTACTTC
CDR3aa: CASSLNSQETQYF

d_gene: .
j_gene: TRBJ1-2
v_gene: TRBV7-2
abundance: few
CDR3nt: TGTGCCAGCAGCTTAAGTTTCGCGGGGACGGGCTACACCTTC
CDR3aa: CASSLSFAGTGYTF

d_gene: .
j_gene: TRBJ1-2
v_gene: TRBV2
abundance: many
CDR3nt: TGTGCCAGCAGTGAAATCAGAGGGGCAACCTATGGCTACACCTTC
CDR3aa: CASSEIRGATYGYTF

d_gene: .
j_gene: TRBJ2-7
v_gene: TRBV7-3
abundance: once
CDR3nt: TGTGCCAGCAGCGAGATTGGATCCAGGGGAGAGCAGTACTTC
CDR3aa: CASSEIGSRGEQYF

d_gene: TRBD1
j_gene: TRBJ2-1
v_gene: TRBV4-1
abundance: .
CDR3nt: TGCGCCAGCAGCCGGGGACAGGGCGTAGACAATGAGCAGTTCTTC
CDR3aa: CASSRGQGVDNEQFF

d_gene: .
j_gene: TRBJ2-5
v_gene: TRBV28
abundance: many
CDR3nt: TGTGCCAGCAGTTTACGTCTGGGGGAGACCCAGTACTTC
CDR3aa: CASSLRLGETQYF

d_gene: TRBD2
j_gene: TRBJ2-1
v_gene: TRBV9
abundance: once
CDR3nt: TGTGCCAGCAGCGTAGGGTGGCGGGGGGGCCCTAATGAGCAGTTCTTC
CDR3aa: CASSVGWRGGPNEQFF

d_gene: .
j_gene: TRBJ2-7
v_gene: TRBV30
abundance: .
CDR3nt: TGTGCCTCCACAGTTTCCGGCTACGAGCAGTACTTC
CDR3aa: CASTVSGYEQYF

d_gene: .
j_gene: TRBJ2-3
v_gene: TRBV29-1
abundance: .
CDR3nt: TGCAGCGTTGTACGGACTCACACAGATACGCAGTATTTT
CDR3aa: CSVVRTHTDTQYF

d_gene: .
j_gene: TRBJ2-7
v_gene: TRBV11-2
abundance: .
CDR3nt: TGTGCCAGCAGCTTAGTTACAGGAAGCTCCTACGAGCAGTACTTC
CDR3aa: CASSLVTGSSYEQYF

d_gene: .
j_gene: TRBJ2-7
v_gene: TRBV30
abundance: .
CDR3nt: TGTGCCTGGAGCATCAGCCGTACCTATAAGTCTGTAGGCGAGCAGTACTTC
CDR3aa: CAWSISRTYKSVGEQYF

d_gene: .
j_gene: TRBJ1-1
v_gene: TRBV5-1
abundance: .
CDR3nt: TGCGCCAGCAGCTTGGAATCTGACACTGAAGCTTTCTTT
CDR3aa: CASSLESDTEAFF

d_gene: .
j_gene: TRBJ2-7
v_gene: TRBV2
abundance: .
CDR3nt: TGTGCCAGCAGTTTAGCGGCCAGAGAGGACTACTACGAGCAGTACTTC
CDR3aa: CASSLAAREDYYEQYF

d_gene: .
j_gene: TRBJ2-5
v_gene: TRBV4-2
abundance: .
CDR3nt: TGTGCCAGCAGCCAAGCAAGGGAGACCCAGTACTTC
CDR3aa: CASSQARETQYF

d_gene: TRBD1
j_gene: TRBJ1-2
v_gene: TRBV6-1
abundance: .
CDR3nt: TGTGCCAGCAGTACCCGGACAGGGGGGATCTATGGCTACACCTTC
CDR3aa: CASSTRTGGIYGYTF

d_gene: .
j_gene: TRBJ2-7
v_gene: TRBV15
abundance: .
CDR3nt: TGTGCCACCAGCAGAGATACCCCCTACGAGCAGTACTTC
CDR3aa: CATSRDTPYEQYF

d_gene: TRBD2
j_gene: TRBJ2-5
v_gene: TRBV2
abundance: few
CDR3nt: TGTGCCAGCAGTGCGGCGGGGGGCCCTAAGAAGACCCAGTACTTC
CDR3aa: CASSAAGGPKKTQYF

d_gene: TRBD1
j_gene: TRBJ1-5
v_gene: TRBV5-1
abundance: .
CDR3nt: TGCGCCAGCAGCTCTAAAGACAGGGTTGGAAATCAGCCCCAGCATTTT
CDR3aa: CASSSKDRVGNQPQHF

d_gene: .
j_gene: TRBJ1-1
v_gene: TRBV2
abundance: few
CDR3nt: TGTGCCAGCAACATGGAGACTGAAGCTTTCTTT
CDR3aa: CASNMETEAFF

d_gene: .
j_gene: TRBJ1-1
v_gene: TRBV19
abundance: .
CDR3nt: TGTGCCAGTAAGACAACGAACACTGAAGCTTTCTTT
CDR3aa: CASKTTNTEAFF